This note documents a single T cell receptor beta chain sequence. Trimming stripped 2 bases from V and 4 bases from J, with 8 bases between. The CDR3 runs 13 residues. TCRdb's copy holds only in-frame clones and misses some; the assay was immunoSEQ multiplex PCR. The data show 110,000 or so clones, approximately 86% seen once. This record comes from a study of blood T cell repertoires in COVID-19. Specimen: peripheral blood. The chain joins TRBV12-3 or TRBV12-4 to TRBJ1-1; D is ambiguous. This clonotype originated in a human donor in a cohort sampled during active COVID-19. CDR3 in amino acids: CASSLSAATEAFF. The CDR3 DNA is TGTGCCAGCAGTTTATCCGCGGCCACTGAAGCTTTCTTT.